This entry is about one TCR beta chain. These data belong to a study of cytomegalovirus exposure and HLA in healthy donors. The PCR used 60 Vbeta and 13 Jbeta primers. Sequencing used immunoSEQ multiplex PCR; TCRdb keeps in-frame clones, though not all of them. The table includes about 190,000 clones, approximately 78% detected once. Sequencing used PBMCs. This receptor was identified in a woman between 18 and 29 years old in good health and CMV-seronegative.

The CDR3 DNA sequence: TGTGCCAGCAGCTTAGGGTTAGCGGGAGGGGTAACTTACAATGAGCAGTTCTTC. Translation: CASSLGLAGGVTYNEQFF. The rearrangement uses TRBV7-2 and TRBJ2-1, with TRBD2 matching 11 bases. The CDR3 sequence is 18 residues long. V trimming: 1 base; J trimming: 4 bases; junction bases outside the gene matches: 9. Germline V gene lookup returns CDR1 SGHTA and CDR2 FQGNSA.